Presented here are 32 T cell receptor beta chains from one specimen sequenced in a study of T cell responses to AZD1222 COVID-19 vaccine. Assay: immunoSEQ multiplex PCR; the TCRdb copy retains only in-frame clones and omits some. Of 120,000 or so clones in the sample, 92% were seen once. The sequenced sample was peripheral blood, obtained on day 0 of AZD1222 vaccination. Receptors originate from an adult in good health.

The gene calls are TRBV28 and TRBJ1-1, with no clear D. Germline assignment: CDR1 MDHEN and CDR2 SYDVKM. There are 14 residues in the CDR3. The V and J ends lost 10 bases and 2 bases respectively, with 17 bases between them. The CDR3: CATTLPAFNTEAFF. CDR3 bases: TGTGCCACCACCCTCCCCGCCTTCAACACTGAAGCTTTCTTT.

This chain connects TRBV2 to TRBJ2-4; 8 bases are a match to TRBD1. The germline V gene has CDR1 SNHLY and CDR2 FYNNEI. Trimming removed 3 bases from V and 9 bases from J; junction bases left unmatched: 4. The length of the CDR3 is 13 residues. The CDR3 loop reads CASSDSGGAIQYF. For the CDR3, the DNA is TGTGCCAGCAGTGACTCAGGGGGCGCCATTCAGTACTTC.

The chain couples TRBV19 to TRBJ1-4; D gene uncertain. The V end lost 3 bases, the J end lost 8 bases, and 13 bases lay between the germline ends. Per the germline V gene, CDR1 is LNHDA and CDR2 is SQIVND (reference sequence). The CDR3 is made up of 14 amino acids. CDR3 region: CASSIFFASEKLFF. The CDR3 coding sequence is TGTGCCAGTAGTATTTTTTTCGCATCCGAAAAACTGTTTTTT.

The chain is built from TRBV21-1 and TRBJ1-1. TRBV21-1 is listed as a pseudogene. The length of the CDR3 is 21 residues. CDR3 in amino acids: CASSPIDTREGLGAMNTEAFF. DNA of the CDR3: TGTGCCAGCAGCCCGATCGACACCAGGGAGGGACTTGGCGCCATGAACACTGAAGCTTTCTTT.

The chain carries TRBV19 and TRBJ1-2, with D possibly matching TRBD1 (5 bases). Germline V gene data show CDR1 as LNHDA and CDR2 as SQIVND (reference sequence). Trimming pared 3 bases from V and 8 bases from J, leaving 16 bases between. The CDR3 is 14 residues long. The CDR3 bases are TGTGCCAGTAGTATTAGTTTGGGGACGGGCGGCTACACCTTC. It translates to CASSISLGTGGYTF.

This rearrangement joins TRBV27 to TRBJ1-2, with no clear D. Germline CDR1 MNHEY, CDR2 SMNVEV (reference sequence). This CDR3 contains 16 residues. Trimming left V 1 base short and J 5 bases short, with 17 bases between. The CDR3 here is CASSLYQTFPLYGYTF. DNA for the CDR3: TGTGCCAGCAGTTTATACCAGACATTTCCCCTATATGGCTACACCTTC.

This clone was counted once. This chain uses TRBV6-5 with TRBJ2-3; D gene unclear. CDR3 length: 13 amino acids. V was clipped by 6 bases and J by 6 bases, with 13 bases between them. CDR1 MNHEY and CDR2 SVGAGI come from the germline V gene. CDR3 in amino acids: CASSPPGVDTQYF. For the CDR3, the DNA is TGTGCCAGCAGCCCCCCCGGAGTTGATACGCAGTATTTT.

The V gene is TRBV27, the J gene TRBJ2-7; TRBD2 aligns across 7 bases. The CDR3 covers 12 residues. The germline V gene has CDR1 MNHEY and CDR2 SMNVEV (reference sequence). J gave up 0 bases and V 8 bases, and 1 base lay outside the gene matches. This CDR3 is CASGGDSYEQYF. CDR3 sequence (DNA): TGTGCCAGCGGGGGGGACTCCTACGAGCAGTACTTC.

The table lists this clone with a few counts. The identical CDR3 is also encoded by other nucleotide sequences in the sample. The genes are TRBV24-1 and TRBJ1-5, with 8 bases that match TRBD1. This CDR3 comprises 19 residues. J was trimmed by 3 bases and V by 5 bases; bases with no gene match: 17. CDR1 is KGHDR, CDR2 SFDVKD, per germline. The CDR3 region is CATSASAEQGGSNNQPQHF. The DNA of the CDR3 is TGTGCCACCAGTGCCTCAGCGGAACAGGGGGGGTCGAACAATCAGCCCCAGCATTTT.

This sequence joins TRBV24-1 and TRBJ2-7; TRBD1 matches 8 bases. V trimming: 6 bases; J trimming: 3 bases; junction bases outside the gene matches: 3. This CDR3 is built from 13 residues. The V gene's germline CDR1 is KGHDR and CDR2 SFDVKD. CDR3 DNA: TGTGCCACCAGTCCCGGGACAGGCTACGAGCAGTACTTC. Residues: CATSPGTGYEQYF.

The V and J genes are TRBV6-2 or TRBV6-3 and TRBJ1-3; D is possibly TRBD1 (5 bases). The CDR3 is made up of 15 amino acids. Per the germline V gene, CDR1 is MNHEY and CDR2 is SVGEGT. The V end lost 4 bases, the J end lost 4 bases, and 14 bases lay between the germline ends. For the CDR3, the DNA is TGTGCCAGCAGTTCTCCCGGGACGCCAGGAAACACCATATATTTT. Its translation: CASSSPGTPGNTIYF.

The chain recombines TRBV5-4 with TRBJ2-1; 9 bases fit TRBD2. The CDR3 is 15 residues long. Germline V lookup: CDR1 SGHNT, CDR2 YYREEE (reference sequence). J was trimmed by 2 bases and V by 4 bases; bases with no gene match: 4. For the CDR3, the DNA is TGTGCCAGCAGCGCCACTAGCGGGCCCTACAATGAGCAGTTCTTC. Its protein is CASSATSGPYNEQFF.

The rearrangement uses TRBV7-8 and TRBJ2-1; 8 bases line up with TRBD2. The germline V gene has CDR1 SGHVS and CDR2 FQNEAQ. There are 14 residues in the CDR3. J was trimmed by 8 bases and V by 5 bases; bases with no gene match: 8. The CDR3 nucleotides read TGTGCCAGCAGCCAGAGCCGGACTAGCTATGAGCAGTTCTTC. Translated: CASSQSRTSYEQFF.

The sample holds one count of this clone. The rearrangement uses TRBV24-1 and TRBJ1-2, with 9 bases fitting TRBD1. Germline V CDR1 and CDR2: KGHDR, SFDVKD. The CDR3 runs 16 residues. The V gene end was trimmed by 1 base and the J gene end by 5 bases; junction bases not matched to a gene: 7. CDR3 coding DNA: TGTGCCACCAGTGATTTAATTCCGGGACAGGGATATGGCTACACCTTC. Its protein product is CATSDLIPGQGYGYTF.

V usage is TRBV3-1 (or the pseudogene TRBV3-2) and J usage is TRBJ2-3; the D call may be TRBD1 or TRBD2 (5 bases each). From germline, CDR1 is LGHDT and CDR2 YNNKEL (reference sequence). CDR3 length: 14 residues. Trimming left V 4 bases short and J 2 bases short, with 10 bases between. The CDR3 region has the DNA TGTGCCAGCAGCCCCCGGGACCTCACAGATACGCAGTATTTT. Its protein product is CASSPRDLTDTQYF.

V usage is TRBV9 and J usage is TRBJ2-3, with TRBD1 matching 9 bases. The CDR3 spans 16 residues. With V trimmed by 0 bases and J by 2 bases, 4 bases remained unmatched. Germline V gives CDR1 SGDLS, CDR2 YYNGEE. The CDR3 DNA sequence: TGTGCCAGCAGCGTAGAAACAGGGGGCCCCACAGATACGCAGTATTTT. This sequence encodes CASSVETGGPTDTQYF.

This chain links TRBV28 with TRBJ2-7; D could derive from TRBD1 or TRBD2 (5 bases each). Germline assignment: CDR1 MDHEN and CDR2 SYDVKM. Between the trimmed V and J ends, which lost 6 bases and 1 base, there was a span of 13 bases. There are 14 residues in the CDR3. The CDR3 spells CASSPRGPSYEQYF. The CDR3 DNA reads as TGTGCCAGCAGCCCCCGGGGCCCATCCTACGAGCAGTACTTC.

The chain uses TRBV19 and TRBJ2-5, with 12 bases identical to TRBD2. Germline CDR1 LNHDA, CDR2 SQIVND (reference sequence). CDR3 length equals 20 residues. After removal of 5 bases from V and 5 bases from J, the junction contained 21 bases not matched to a gene. CDR3 sequence (DNA): TGTGCCAGTAGTCCCGGGACTAGCGGGTGGGGCACTGGAGGTTGGGAGACCCAGTACTTC. Its protein product is CASSPGTSGWGTGGWETQYF.

The V call is TRBV15, the J call TRBJ2-1; 8 nucleotides line up with TRBD1. CDR3 length equals 14 residues. V lost 5 bases to trimming and J lost 7 bases; unmatched junction nucleotides: 7. Germline V lookup: CDR1 LNHNV, CDR2 YYDKDF (reference sequence). The CDR3 region has the DNA TGTGCCACCAGCCTTCGGACAGGGTGGAATGAGCAGTTCTTC. It is translated as CATSLRTGWNEQFF.

The chain carries TRBV7-9 and TRBJ2-7; D unresolved. This CDR3 has 12 residues. Germline V gene lookup returns CDR1 SEHNR and CDR2 FQNEAQ (reference sequence). Between the trimmed V and J ends, which lost 5 bases and 5 bases, there was a span of 10 bases. The CDR3 region is CASSPRRDEQYF. CDR3 DNA sequence: TGTGCCAGCAGCCCCCGACGGGACGAGCAGTACTTC.

The V call is TRBV5-1, the J call TRBJ2-1; 7 bases map to TRBD1. The CDR3 runs 11 residues. CDR1 and CDR2 (germline): SGHRS, YFSETQ. The ends lost 2 bases at V and 15 bases at J; junction bases unmatched: 5. Here the CDR3 reads CASSLGGFRFF. CDR3 bases: TGCGCCAGCAGCTTAGGGGGCTTTCGGTTCTTC.

The chain is built from TRBV4-2 and TRBJ2-7; D perhaps matches TRBD2 (7 bases). Between the trimmed V and J ends, which lost 0 bases and 3 bases, there was a span of 18 bases. The CDR3 is 17 amino acids. Germline V gene lookup returns CDR1 LGHNA and CDR2 YNFKEQ. In DNA, the CDR3 is TGTGCCAGCAGCCAAGAGGAGGGGCGGGGGCAGGGCTACGAGCAGTACTTC. The encoded protein is CASSQEEGRGQGYEQYF.

The chain employs TRBV5-4 and TRBJ2-1; D remains ambiguous. Trimming pared 3 bases from V and 6 bases from J, leaving 4 bases between. This CDR3 region has 11 residues. CDR1 and CDR2 (germline): SGHNT, YYREEE (reference sequence). The CDR3 bases are TGTGCCAGCAGCTGGAGCAATGAGCAGTTCTTC. Its protein product is CASSWSNEQFF.

The V and J genes are TRBV10-3 and TRBJ2-7; the D is unclear. Deletions cut 7 bases from V and 0 bases from J, with 13 bases between. Germline CDR1 ENHRY, CDR2 SYGVKD. The CDR3 has 14 residues. The CDR3 nucleotides are TGTGCCATCAAGATACAGCAAGCCTCCTACGAGCAGTACTTC. Its translation is CAIKIQQASYEQYF.

This chain links TRBV6-5 with TRBJ1-4; D is perhaps TRBD1 (5 bases). The CDR3 consists of 16 residues. Germline lookup yields CDR1 MNHEY and CDR2 SVGAGI. The V end lost 0 bases, the J end lost 7 bases, and 15 bases lay between the germline ends. This CDR3 reads CASSYSTLDIAEKLFF. CDR3 DNA: TGTGCCAGCAGTTACTCGACCTTGGACATAGCTGAAAAACTGTTTTTT.

The gene calls are TRBV28 and TRBJ1-4; 12 nucleotides align to TRBD1. The length of the CDR3 is 17 residues. The germline V gene has CDR1 MDHEN and CDR2 SYDVKM. V lost 3 bases to trimming and J lost 7 bases; unmatched junction nucleotides: 9. The CDR3 nucleotides read TGTGCCAGCAGTTTTAGGGGACAGGGGGCGCGTTTTGAAAAACTGTTTTTT. It codes for CASSFRGQGARFEKLFF.

V gene TRBV10-2 combines with J gene TRBJ1-5, with D perhaps TRBD1 (6 bases). Germline V gene data show CDR1 as WSHSY and CDR2 as SAAADI. This CDR3 comprises 13 residues. Trimming cost V 6 bases and J 9 bases, with 15 bases left between them. The CDR3, as DNA: TGCGCCAGCAGACGGGGGGCCGATGGGCCCCAGCATTTT. This translates into CASRRGADGPQHF.

The chain recombines TRBV6-5 with TRBJ2-1, with D possibly matching TRBD1 (6 bases). The V and J ends lost 9 bases and 0 bases respectively, with 15 bases between them. CDR1 and CDR2 (germline): MNHEY, SVGAGI. The CDR3 extends over 15 amino acids. The CDR3 spells CASLPTGSSYNEQFF. DNA for the CDR3: TGTGCCAGTTTACCTACAGGGAGCTCCTACAATGAGCAGTTCTTC.

The chain has TRBV24-1 and TRBJ1-2, with 9 nucleotides matching TRBD1. The CDR3 consists of 14 residues. Germline assignment: CDR1 KGHDR and CDR2 SFDVKD. V gave up 8 bases and J gave up 7 bases; unmatched junction bases: 10. CDR3 amino acids: CATKQGAKYGGYTF. The CDR3 DNA follows: TGTGCCACCAAACAGGGGGCGAAGTATGGTGGCTACACCTTC.

The rearrangement joins TRBV21-1 to TRBJ2-5; the D segment call TRBD1 is taken from the table without a DNA check. TRBV21-1 is a known pseudogene. CDR3 length: 13 amino acids. The chain's CDR3 is CASSQTGTETQYF. Written as DNA, the CDR3 is TGTGCCAGCAGCCAAACAGGTACGGAGACCCAGTACTTC.

The gene calls are TRBV7-9 and TRBJ1-6, with D uncertain. Germline loops: CDR1 SEHNR, CDR2 FQNEAQ (reference sequence). CDR3 size: 13 residues. V was clipped by 5 bases and J by 10 bases, with 12 bases between them. The CDR3: CASSPNSGSPLHF. CDR3 nucleotides: TGTGCCAGCAGCCCGAACTCGGGATCACCCCTCCACTTT.

The chain is built from TRBV5-6 and TRBJ2-4; the D gene is possibly TRBD1 (5 bases). This CDR3 has 15 residues. Germline V gives CDR1 SGHDT, CDR2 YYEEEE. The V end lost 5 bases, the J end lost 4 bases, and 16 bases lay between the germline ends. The CDR3 loop reads CASSTLGARKNIQYF. Written as DNA, the CDR3 is TGTGCCAGCAGTACCCTTGGGGCGCGAAAAAACATTCAGTACTTC.